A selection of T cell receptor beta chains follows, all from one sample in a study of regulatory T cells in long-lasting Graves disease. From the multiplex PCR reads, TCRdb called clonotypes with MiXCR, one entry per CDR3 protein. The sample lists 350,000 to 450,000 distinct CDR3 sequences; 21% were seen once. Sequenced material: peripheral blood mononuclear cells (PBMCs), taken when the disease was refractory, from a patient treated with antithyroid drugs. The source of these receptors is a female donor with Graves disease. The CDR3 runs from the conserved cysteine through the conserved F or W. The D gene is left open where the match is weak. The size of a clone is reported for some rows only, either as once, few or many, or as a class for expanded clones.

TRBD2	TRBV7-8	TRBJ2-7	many	TGTGCCACTACGGGACTAGCTGGTACCTACGAGCAGTACTTC	CATTGLAGTYEQYF
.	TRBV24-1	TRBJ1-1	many	TGTGCCACCAGTGATTCCAGAGACAGGCTGAACACTGAAGCTTTCTTT	CATSDSRDRLNTEAFF
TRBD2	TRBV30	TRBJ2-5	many	TGTGCCTGGAGCGGACTAGCAATCGAGACCCAGTACTTC	CAWSGLAIETQYF
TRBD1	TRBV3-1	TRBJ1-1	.	TGTGCCAGCAGCCAAGATAGGGCAGGGGGCACGAGCACTGAAGCTTTCTTT	CASSQDRAGGTSTEAFF
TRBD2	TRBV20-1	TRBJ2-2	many	TGCAGTGCGCAAAGCGGGGGGAACACCGGGGAGCTGTTTTTT	CSAQSGGNTGELFF
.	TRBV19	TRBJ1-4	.	TGTGCCAGTAGTATTTCCAGGGGATCGAATGAAAAACTGTTTTTT	CASSISRGSNEKLFF
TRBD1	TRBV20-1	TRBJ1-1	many	TGCAGTGCACAGGACAGGGCGAACACTGAAGCTTTCTTT	CSAQDRANTEAFF
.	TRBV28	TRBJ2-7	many	TGTGCCAGCAGTTTCGTCCAGGTCTCCTACGAGCAGTACTTC	CASSFVQVSYEQYF
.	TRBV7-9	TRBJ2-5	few	TGTGCCAGCAGCCAGCCCATTAACATGGGGGAACAAGAGACCCAGTACTTC	CASSQPINMGEQETQYF
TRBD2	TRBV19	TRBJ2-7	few	TGTGCCAGTAGTATTGGTAGCGGGAGAGGCTACGAGCAGTACTTC	CASSIGSGRGYEQYF
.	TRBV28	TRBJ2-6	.	TGTGCCAGCAGGAGTCAGGGCATACTCTCTGGGGCCAACGTCCTGACTTTC	CASRSQGILSGANVLTF
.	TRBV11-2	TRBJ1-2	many	TGTGCCAGCAGCTTAAGATCCGAGACCTATGGCTACACCTTC	CASSLRSETYGYTF
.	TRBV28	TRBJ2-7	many	TGTGCCAGCAGTTTAGTCGCACTAGCCTCCTACGAGCAGTACTTC	CASSLVALASYEQYF
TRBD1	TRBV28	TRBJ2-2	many	TGTGCCAGCAGTTCAATGACAGGGTTCCACGGGGAGCTGTTTTTT	CASSSMTGFHGELFF
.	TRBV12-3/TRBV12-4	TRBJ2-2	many	TGTGCCAGCAGAGAACGGGAGAACACCGGGGAGCTGTTTTTT	CASRERENTGELFF
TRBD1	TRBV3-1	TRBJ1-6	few	TGTGCCAGCAGCATGGACCGGGGGGACAGGCCCTCCAATTCACCCCTCCACTTT	CASSMDRGDRPSNSPLHF
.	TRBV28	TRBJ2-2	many	TGTGCCAGCAGTTTGGGGCGGGTTGGGACCGGGGAGCTGTTTTTT	CASSLGRVGTGELFF
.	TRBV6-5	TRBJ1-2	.	TGTGCCAGCAGTTCACCAGGGGACCACTATGGCTACACCTTC	CASSSPGDHYGYTF
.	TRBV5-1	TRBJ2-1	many	TGCGCCAGCAGCGATCTAGCGAGTTCCTACAATGAGCAGTTCTTC	CASSDLASSYNEQFF
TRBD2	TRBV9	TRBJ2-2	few	TGTGCCAGCAGCCCCAGAGGTGCGGGAGAGGGGAAGGCCAGGGAGCTGTTTTTT	CASSPRGAGEGKARELFF
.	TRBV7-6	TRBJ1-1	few	TGTGCCAGCAGCCCTCTGGAAGTAAACACTGAAGCTTTCTTT	CASSPLEVNTEAFF
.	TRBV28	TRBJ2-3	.	TGTGCCAGCATGCAGGACTACCAAATCACAGATACGCAGTATTTT	CASMQDYQITDTQYF
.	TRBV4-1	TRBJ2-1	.	TGCGCCAGCAGCCTAAACACCGATCCTTTCCAGTTCTTC	CASSLNTDPFQFF
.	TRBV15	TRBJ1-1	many	TGTGCCACCAGCCGTACTAGCACTGAAGCTTTCTTT	CATSRTSTEAFF
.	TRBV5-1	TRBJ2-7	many	TGCGCCAGCAGCTCCCTTCTGACTGCCTCCTACGAGCAGTACTTC	CASSSLLTASYEQYF
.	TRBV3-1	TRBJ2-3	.	TGTGCCAGCAGCCTCCGGGACCGTACGCAGTATTTT	CASSLRDRTQYF
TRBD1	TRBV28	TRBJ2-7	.	TGTGCCAGCAGTATCCGGGACAGGGCGGTCGAGCAGTACTTC	CASSIRDRAVEQYF
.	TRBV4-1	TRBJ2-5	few	TGCGCCAGCGCTCTGGGGATACAAGAGACCCAGTACTTC	CASALGIQETQYF
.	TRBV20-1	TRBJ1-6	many	TGCAGTGCTAGAGTGACAGTGAATTCACCCCTCCACTTT	CSARVTVNSPLHF
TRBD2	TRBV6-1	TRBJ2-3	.	TGTGCCAGCAGGCGGGCTAGCGGGAGTTCGTCAGATACGCAGTATTTT	CASRRASGSSSDTQYF
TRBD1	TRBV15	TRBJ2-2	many	TGTGCCACCAGCAGAGGCGGGACAGGGTTCACCGGGGAGCTGTTTTTT	CATSRGGTGFTGELFF
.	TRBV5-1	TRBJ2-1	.	TGCGCCAGCAGCCCCGGGACGAGAGCCTACAATGAGCAGTTCTTC	CASSPGTRAYNEQFF
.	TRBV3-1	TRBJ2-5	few	TGTGCCAGCAGCCAAGATCTTTTAGGGGGGTTAGAGACCCAGTACTTC	CASSQDLLGGLETQYF
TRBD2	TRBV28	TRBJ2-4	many	TGTGCCAGCAGTTTATCCGGGAGGGGGGCCAAAAACATTCAGTACTTC	CASSLSGRGAKNIQYF
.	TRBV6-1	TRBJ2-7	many	TGTGCCAGCATCACCCGAATCGGGGAGCAGTACTTC	CASITRIGEQYF
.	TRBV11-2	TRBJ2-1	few	TGTGCCAGCAGCTTAGACGTTGGGAATGAGCAGTTCTTC	CASSLDVGNEQFF
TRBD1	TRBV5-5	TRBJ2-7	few	TGTGCCAGCAGCTTGGAGACAGGGGAGATCTACGAGCAGTACTTC	CASSLETGEIYEQYF
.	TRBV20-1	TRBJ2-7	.	TGCAGTGCCCGGACAGTAACTAGCGACTACCACGAGCAGTACTTC	CSARTVTSDYHEQYF
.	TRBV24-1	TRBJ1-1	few	TGTGCCACCAGTGATTACCGGGATGAAGCTTTCTTT	CATSDYRDEAFF